The source of this T cell receptor beta chain is a study of T cell responses to AZD1222 COVID-19 vaccine. Study results and limitations: Baseline serology detected seropositivity in only six AZD1222 recipients.

The protocol was immunoSEQ multiplex PCR, while the TCRdb copy is restricted to in-frame clones and leaves out a portion. The sample consists of about 130,000 clones, approximately 90% of them appearing once. V lost 10 bases, J lost 0 bases, and 18 bases lay in between. This CDR3 spans 15 amino acids. CDR1 is MGHDK and CDR2 is SYGVNS in the germline V gene. Details on this clone: Its antigen is currently unknown.

The rearrangement joins TRBV25-1 to TRBJ1-1; TRBD1 is a possible D gene (5 bases). The source material was peripheral blood, sampled on day 0 of AZD1222 vaccination. This TCR was sampled from an adult in good health. CDR3 sequence (DNA): TGTGCCACCTTGCCCCCTTACAGGATGAACACTGAAGCTTTCTTT. It encodes CATLPPYRMNTEAFF. Full variable domain (missing parts from reference TRBV25-1 and TRBJ1-1): EADIYQTPRYLVIGTGKKITLECSQTMGHDKMYWYQQDPGMELHLIHYSYGVNSTEKGDLSSESTVSRIRTEHFPLTLESARPSHTSQYLCATLPPYRMNTEAFFGQGTRLTVV.